This TCR beta chain was retrieved from a study of blood T cell repertoires in COVID-19. V lost 3 bases to trimming and J lost 5 bases; unmatched junction nucleotides: 10. This CDR3 spans 16 amino acids. Germline V gene data show CDR1 as GTSNPN and CDR2 as SVGIG (reference sequence). TCRdb's table, derived via immunoSEQ multiplex PCR, lists solely in-frame clones and lacks some. Of 200,000 to 250,000 clones in the sample, approximately 78% were seen once. This clonotype was obtained from a woman between 40 and 50 years old with acute or convalescent COVID-19. The chain links TRBV30 to TRBJ1-6, with 7 bases lining up with TRBD1. Sequencing was done on a sample of peripheral blood. The CDR3 loop is CAWRPTGSRDNSPLHF. CDR3 in DNA: TGTGCCTGGAGGCCGACAGGGAGCAGAGATAATTCACCCCTCCACTTT.